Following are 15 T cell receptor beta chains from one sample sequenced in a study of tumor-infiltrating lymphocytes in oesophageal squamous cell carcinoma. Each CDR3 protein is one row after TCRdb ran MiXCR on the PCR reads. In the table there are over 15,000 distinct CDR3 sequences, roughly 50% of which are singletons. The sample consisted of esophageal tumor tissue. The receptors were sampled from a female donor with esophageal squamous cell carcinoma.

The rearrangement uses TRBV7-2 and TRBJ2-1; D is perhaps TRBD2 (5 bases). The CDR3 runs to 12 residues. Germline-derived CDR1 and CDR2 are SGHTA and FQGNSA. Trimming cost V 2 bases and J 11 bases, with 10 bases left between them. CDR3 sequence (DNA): TGTGCCAGCAGCTTACCTAGCATTAAGCAGTTCTTC. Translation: CASSLPSIKQFF.

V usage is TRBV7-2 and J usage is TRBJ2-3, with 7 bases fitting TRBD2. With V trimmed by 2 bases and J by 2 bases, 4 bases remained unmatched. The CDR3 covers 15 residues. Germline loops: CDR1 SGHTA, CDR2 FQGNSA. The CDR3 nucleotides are TGTGCCAGCAGCTTAAGTAGCGGGTACACAGATACGCAGTATTTT. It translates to CASSLSSGYTDTQYF.

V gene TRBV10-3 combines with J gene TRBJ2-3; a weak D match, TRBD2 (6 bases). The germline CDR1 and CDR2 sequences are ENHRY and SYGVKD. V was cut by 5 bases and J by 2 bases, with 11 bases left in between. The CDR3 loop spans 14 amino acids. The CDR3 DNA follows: TGTGCCATCAGTCGAGGGCGGGACACAGATACGCAGTATTTT. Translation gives CAISRGRDTDTQYF.

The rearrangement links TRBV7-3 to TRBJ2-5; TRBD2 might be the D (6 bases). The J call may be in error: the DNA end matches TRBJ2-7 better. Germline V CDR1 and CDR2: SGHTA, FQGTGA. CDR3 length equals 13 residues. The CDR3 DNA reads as TGTGCCAGCAGCCCTCGGAGGGGCTACGAGCAGTACTTC. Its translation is CASSPRRGYEQYF.

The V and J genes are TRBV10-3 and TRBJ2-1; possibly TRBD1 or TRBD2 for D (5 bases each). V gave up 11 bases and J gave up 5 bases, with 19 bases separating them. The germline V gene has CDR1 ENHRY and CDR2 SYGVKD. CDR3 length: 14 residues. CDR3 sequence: CALRLRDDHNEQFF. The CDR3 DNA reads TGTGCCCTAAGGCTCCGGGACGACCACAATGAGCAGTTCTTC.

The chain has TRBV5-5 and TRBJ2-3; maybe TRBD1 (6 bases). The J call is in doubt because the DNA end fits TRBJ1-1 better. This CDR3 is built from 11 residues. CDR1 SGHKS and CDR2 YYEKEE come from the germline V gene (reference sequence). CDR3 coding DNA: TGTGCCAGCAGCGGGGACAAGAGGGCTTTCTTT. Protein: CASSGDKRAFF.

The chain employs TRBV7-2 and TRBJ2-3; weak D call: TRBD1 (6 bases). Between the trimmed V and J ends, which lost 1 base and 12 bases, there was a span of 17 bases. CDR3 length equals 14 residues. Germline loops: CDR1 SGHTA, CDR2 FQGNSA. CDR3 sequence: CASSLGDNYLPQYF. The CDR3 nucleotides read TGTGCCAGCAGCTTAGGGGACAACTACCTCCCCCAGTATTTT.

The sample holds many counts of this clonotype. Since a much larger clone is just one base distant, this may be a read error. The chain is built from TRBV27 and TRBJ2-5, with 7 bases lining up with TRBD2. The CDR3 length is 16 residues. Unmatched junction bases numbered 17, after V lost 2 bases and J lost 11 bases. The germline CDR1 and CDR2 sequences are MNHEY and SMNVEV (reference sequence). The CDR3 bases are TGTGCCAGCAGTTTAAAGGGGACTAATCACCGGAATGAGCAGTACTTC. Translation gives CASSLKGTNHRNEQYF.

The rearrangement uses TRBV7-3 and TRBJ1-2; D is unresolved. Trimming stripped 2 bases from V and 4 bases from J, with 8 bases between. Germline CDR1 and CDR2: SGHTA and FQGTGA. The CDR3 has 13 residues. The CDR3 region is CASSLAGSYGYTF. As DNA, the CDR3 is TGTGCCAGCAGCTTAGCGGGGAGCTATGGCTACACCTTC.

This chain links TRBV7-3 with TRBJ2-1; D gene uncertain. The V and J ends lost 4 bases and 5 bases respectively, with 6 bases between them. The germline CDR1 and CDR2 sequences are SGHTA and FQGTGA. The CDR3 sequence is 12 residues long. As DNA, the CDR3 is TGTGCCAGCAGCTCAACTCACAATGAGCAGTTCTTC. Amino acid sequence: CASSSTHNEQFF.

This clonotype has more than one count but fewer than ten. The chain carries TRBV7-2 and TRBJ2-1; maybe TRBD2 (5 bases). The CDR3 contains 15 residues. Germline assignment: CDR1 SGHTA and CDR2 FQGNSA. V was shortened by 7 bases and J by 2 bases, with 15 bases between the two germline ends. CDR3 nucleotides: TGTGCCAGCACCTCCACCGGGAACACCTACAATGAGCAGTTCTTC. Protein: CASTSTGNTYNEQFF.

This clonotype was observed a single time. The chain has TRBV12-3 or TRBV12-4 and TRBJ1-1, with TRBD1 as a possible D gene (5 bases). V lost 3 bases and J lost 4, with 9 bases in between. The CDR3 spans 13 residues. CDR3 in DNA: TGTGCCAGCAGTTTGAGGAGGGGCACTGAAGCTTTCTTT. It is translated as CASSLRRGTEAFF.

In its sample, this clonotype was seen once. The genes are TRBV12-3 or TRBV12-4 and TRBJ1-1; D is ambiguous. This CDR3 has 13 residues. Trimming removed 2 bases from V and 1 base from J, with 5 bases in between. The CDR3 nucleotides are TGTGCCAGCAGTTTAATCCAGAACACTGAAGCTTTCTTT. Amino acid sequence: CASSLIQNTEAFF.

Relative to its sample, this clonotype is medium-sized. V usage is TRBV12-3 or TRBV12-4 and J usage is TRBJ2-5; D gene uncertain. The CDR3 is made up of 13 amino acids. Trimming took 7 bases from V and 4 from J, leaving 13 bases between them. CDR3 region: CASMRFLGETQYF. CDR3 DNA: TGTGCCAGCATGCGGTTCTTAGGAGAGACCCAGTACTTC.

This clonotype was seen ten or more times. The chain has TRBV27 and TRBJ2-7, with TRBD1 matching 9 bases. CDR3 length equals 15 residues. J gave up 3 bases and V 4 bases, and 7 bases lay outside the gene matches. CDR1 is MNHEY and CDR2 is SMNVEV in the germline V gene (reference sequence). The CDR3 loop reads CASSSAGQGSYEQYF. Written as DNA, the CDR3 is TGTGCCAGCAGTTCCGCCGGACAGGGGAGCTACGAGCAGTACTTC.